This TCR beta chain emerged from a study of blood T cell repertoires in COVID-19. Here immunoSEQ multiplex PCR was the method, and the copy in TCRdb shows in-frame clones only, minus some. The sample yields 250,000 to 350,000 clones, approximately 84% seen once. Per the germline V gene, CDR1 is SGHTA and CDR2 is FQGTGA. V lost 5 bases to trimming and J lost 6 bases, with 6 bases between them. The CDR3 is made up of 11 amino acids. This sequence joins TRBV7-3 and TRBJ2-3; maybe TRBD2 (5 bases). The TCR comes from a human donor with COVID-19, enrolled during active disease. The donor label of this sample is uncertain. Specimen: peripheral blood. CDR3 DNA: TGTGCCAGCAGCCGAGGGGATACGCAGTATTTT. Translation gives CASSRGDTQYF.